The T cell receptor (beta chain) described here comes from a study of regulatory T cells in long-lasting Graves disease. The wider study: Newly diagnosed Graves' patients had taken antithyroid drugs under 3 months. Notes on the study in general: Lower TCR diversity was seen in persistent Graves' patients than in newly diagnosed ones. Clonotypes that were public and shared totalled 2,741 in persistent patients versus 966 in new patients.

Points on this clonotype: The antigen is unknown.

Germline CDR1 DFQATT, CDR2 SNEGSKA (reference sequence). V lost 6 bases to trimming and J lost 1 base, with 12 bases between them. The CDR3 length is 13 residues. Noted time point: newly diagnosed GD, antithyroid drugs for less than 3 months. The TCR library was made from RNA extracted from PBMCs. With iRepertoire HTBI primers and Arm-PCR of CDR3 regions, TCR beta libraries were built. TCRdb re-called the multiplex PCR reads with MiXCR, one entry per CDR3 protein. Of approximately 400,000 distinct CDR3 sequences in the sample, 15% were seen once. These data also featured in a second study, about T cells in Graves' hyperthyroidism and ophthalmopathy. From that paper: Classification by a 13 V-J model distinguished ophthalmopathy from stable hyperthyroidism.

The clonotype was recovered from a woman in her thirties with Graves disease. The chain employs TRBV20-1 and TRBJ1-2; D remains ambiguous. The starting material was peripheral blood mononuclear cells (PBMCs), obtained at new diagnosis, from a patient treated with antithyroid drugs. The CDR3 coding sequence is TGCAGTGCCCCGACGACGGATAACTATGGCTACACCTTC. Amino acids: CSAPTTDNYGYTF.